These 7 T cell receptor beta chains were all obtained from the same sample, sequenced in a study of CD8+ T cells in alopecia areata. Regarding treatment: oral pan-JAK inhibitor, 5-10 mg twice daily. Researchers gathered lesional scalp punch biopsies and peripheral blood from patients with alopecia areata. Following RNA extraction, reverse transcription yielded cDNA that acted as the sequencing template. Assay: immunoSEQ multiplex PCR; the TCRdb copy retains only in-frame clones and omits some. The table records about 13,000 clones, 65% to 70% of them present only once. The material sequenced was skin, taken at week 4, from a patient treated with tofacitinib. These receptors were taken from a human donor with alopecia areata.

CDR3 DNA: TGTGCCAGCAGTTACGAATCCCGCGGCAACGAGCAGTACTTC. Its protein is CASSYESRGNEQYF. V is TRBV6-6 and J is TRBJ2-7; D gene uncertain. V gave up 2 bases and J gave up 5 bases, with 13 bases separating them. There are 14 residues in the CDR3. Looked up from germline, CDR1 is MNHNY and CDR2 is SVGAGI (reference sequence).

The chain links TRBV29-1 to TRBJ1-1; D possibly corresponds to TRBD1 (5 bases). Germline CDR1 reads SQVTM; CDR2 reads ANQGSEA. The V end was cut by 2 bases, the J end by 0 bases, with 10 bases between. CDR3 length equals 14 residues. The DNA of the CDR3 is TGCAGCGTTGAAAGGTGGGGGATGAACACTGAAGCTTTCTTT. Translating it yields CSVERWGMNTEAFF.

The V and J genes are TRBV18 and TRBJ2-5, with D perhaps matching TRBD1 (6 bases). V gave up 1 base and J gave up 5 bases, with 14 bases separating them. CDR3 size: 15 residues. Germline values: CDR1 KGHSH, CDR2 LQKENI. CDR3 amino acids: CASSPRSGAGETQYF. CDR3 sequence (DNA): TGTGCCAGCTCACCACGTTCAGGGGCCGGGGAGACCCAGTACTTC.

The V gene is TRBV6-5, the J gene TRBJ2-4; D may correspond to TRBD1 or TRBD2 (6 bases each). With 0 bases removed from V and 6 bases from J, the gap between germline ends came to 15 bases. In germline, CDR1 is MNHEY, CDR2 SVGAGI. This CDR3 has 16 residues. Here the CDR3 DNA reads TGTGCCAGCAGTTACTCTGGGGGGCCGGGGCCAAACATTCAGTACTTC. Translation: CASSYSGGPGPNIQYF.

The chain carries TRBV4-1 and TRBJ2-7; D possibly corresponds to TRBD2 (6 bases). Trimming took 1 base from V and 0 from J, leaving 10 bases between them. The germline V gene encodes CDR1 MGHRA and CDR2 YSYEKL. The CDR3 totals 15 residues. In DNA, the CDR3 is TGCGCCAGCAGCCAAGTTTCTAGCGACTCCTACGAGCAGTACTTC. Encoded protein: CASSQVSSDSYEQYF.

The chain is built from TRBV19 and TRBJ2-2; 8 bases map to TRBD1. CDR1 is LNHDA, CDR2 SQIVND, per germline (reference sequence). The length of the CDR3 is 15 residues. The V and J ends lost 3 bases and 3 bases, in that order; junction bases with no gene match: 3. DNA of the CDR3: TGTGCCAGTAGTATCCAGGGGGCGCACACCGGGGAGCTGTTTTTT. As protein: CASSIQGAHTGELFF.

This clone was found a few times. V is TRBV6-5 and J is TRBJ1-2, with TRBD1 matching 7 bases. Germline V CDR1 and CDR2: MNHEY, SVGAGI. This CDR3 is 16 amino acids long. The ends lost 2 bases at V and 6 bases at J; junction bases unmatched: 12. The CDR3 protein is CASSYDKRQGRDGYTF. The DNA of the CDR3 is TGTGCCAGCAGTTACGACAAGAGACAGGGTCGGGATGGCTACACCTTC.